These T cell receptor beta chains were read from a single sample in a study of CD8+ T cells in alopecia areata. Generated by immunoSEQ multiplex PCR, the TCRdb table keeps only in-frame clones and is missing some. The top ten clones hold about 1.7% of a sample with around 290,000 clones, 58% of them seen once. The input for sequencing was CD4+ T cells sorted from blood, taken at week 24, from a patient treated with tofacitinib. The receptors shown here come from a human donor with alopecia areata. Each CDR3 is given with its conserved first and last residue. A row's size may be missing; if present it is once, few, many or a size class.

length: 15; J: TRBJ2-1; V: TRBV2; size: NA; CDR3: CASSETGVGGHEQFF
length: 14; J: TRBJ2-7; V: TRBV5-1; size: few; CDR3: CASMGQPSDYEQYF
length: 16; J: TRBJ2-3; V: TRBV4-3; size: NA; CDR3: CASSQEGGGRTDTQYF
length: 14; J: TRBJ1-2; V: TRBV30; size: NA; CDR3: CAWSPVGQSRGYTF
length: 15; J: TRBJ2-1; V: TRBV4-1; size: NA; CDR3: CASSQLRLANNEQFF
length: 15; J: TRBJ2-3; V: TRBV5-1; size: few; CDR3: CASSSRGVYADTQYF
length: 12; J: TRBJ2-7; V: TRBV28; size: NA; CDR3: CASSSALVAGDF
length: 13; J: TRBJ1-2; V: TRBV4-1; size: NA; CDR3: CASSQGQGYGYTF
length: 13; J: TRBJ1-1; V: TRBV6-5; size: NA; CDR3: CASSRTVNTEAFF
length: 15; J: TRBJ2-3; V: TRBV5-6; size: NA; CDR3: CASSGRGRGADTQYF
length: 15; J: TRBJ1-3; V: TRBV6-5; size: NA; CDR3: CASSYSAGSGNTIYF
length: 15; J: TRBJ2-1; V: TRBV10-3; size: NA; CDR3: CASPWGGLEYNEQFF
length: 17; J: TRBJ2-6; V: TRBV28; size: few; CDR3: CASRQGTFLSGANVLTF
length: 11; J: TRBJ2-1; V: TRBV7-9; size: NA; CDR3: CASSSSYEQFF
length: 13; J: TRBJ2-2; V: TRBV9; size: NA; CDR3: CASSTSNTGELFF
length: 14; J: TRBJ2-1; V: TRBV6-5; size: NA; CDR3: CASNSRQARREQFF
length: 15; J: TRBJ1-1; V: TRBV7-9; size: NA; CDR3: CASSLEVTVNTEAFF
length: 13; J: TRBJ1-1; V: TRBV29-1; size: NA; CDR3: CSGSGGLNTEAFF
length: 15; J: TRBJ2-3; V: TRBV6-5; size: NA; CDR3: CASRRDRTSTDTQYF
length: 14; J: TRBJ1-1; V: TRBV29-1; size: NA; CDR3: CSGSRGSTNTEAFF
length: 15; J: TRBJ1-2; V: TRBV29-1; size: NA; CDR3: CSVVFWTGLNYGYTF
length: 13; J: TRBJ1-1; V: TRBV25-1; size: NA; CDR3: CASSEARNTEAFF
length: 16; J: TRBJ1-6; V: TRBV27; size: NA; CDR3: CASSAIGTGGNSPLHF
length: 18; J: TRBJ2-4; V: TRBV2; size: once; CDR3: CASSENGQGIGVQNIQYF
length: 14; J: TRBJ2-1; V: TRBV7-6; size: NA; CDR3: CASSLASPYNEQFF
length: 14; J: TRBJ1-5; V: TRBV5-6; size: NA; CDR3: CASSLERENQPQHF
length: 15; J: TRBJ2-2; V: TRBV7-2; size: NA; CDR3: CASSLAGANTGELFF
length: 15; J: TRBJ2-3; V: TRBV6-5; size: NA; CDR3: CASSRQAGQTDTQYF
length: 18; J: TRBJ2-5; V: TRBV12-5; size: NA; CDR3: CASGLISPGTSDSETQYF
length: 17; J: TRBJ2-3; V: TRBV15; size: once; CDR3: CATSRGIGAGDTDTQYF
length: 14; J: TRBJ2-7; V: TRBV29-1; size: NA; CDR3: CSATRALNSYEQYF
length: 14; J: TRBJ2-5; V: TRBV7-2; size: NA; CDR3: CASSSPGGAETQYF
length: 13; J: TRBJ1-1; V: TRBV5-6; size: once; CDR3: CASSLEASTVSFF
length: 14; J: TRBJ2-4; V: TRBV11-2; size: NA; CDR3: CASSPGQWQNIQYF
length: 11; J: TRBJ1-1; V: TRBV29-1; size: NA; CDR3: CSVHRAGGAFF
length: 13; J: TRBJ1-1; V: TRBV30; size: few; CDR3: CAWSIPTNTEAFF
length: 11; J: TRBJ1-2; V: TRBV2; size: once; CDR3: CASNEHYGYTF
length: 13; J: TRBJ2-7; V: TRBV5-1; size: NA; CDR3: CASSLSSTYEQYF
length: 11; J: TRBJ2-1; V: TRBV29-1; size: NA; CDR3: CSVELANEQFF
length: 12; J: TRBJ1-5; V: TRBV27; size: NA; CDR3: CEKGRRGQPQHF
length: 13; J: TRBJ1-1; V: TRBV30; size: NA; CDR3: CAWRPGRNTEAFF
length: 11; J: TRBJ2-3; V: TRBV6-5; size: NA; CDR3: CASRLASTQYF
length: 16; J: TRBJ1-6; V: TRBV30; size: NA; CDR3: CAWSVLLGQRNSPLHF
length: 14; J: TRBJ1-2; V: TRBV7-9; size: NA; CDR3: CASSDSPEGYGYTF
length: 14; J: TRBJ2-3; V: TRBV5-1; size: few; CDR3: CASSFEQLTDTQYF
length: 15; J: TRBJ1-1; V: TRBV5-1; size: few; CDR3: CASSVRYGSNTEAFF
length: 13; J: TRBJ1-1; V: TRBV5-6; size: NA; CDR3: CASSLQPGQLAFF
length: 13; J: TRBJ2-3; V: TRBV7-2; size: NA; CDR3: CASSFPGKDTQYF
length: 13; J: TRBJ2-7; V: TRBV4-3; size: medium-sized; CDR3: CASSQDLRNEQYF
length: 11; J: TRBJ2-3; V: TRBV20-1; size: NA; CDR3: CSARDMDTQYF
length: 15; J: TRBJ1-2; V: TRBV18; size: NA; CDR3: CASSPPAVDRVGYTF
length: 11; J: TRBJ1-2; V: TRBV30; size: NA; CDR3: CACPQNYGYTF